A single sample gave rise to the 27 T cell receptor beta chains below, sequenced in a study of blood T cell repertoires in COVID-19. The table came from immunoSEQ multiplex PCR; TCRdb's copy has only in-frame clones and leaves some out. This sample has under 300,000 clones; around four fifths occur once, and the top ten carry under 15%. The sequenced sample was peripheral blood. These receptors originate from a woman in her fifties or sixties with active or convalescent COVID-19.

The chain recombines TRBV18 with TRBJ2-7, with 9 bases that match TRBD1. With 8 bases clipped from V and 6 bases from J, the junction kept 5 bases outside the gene matches. CDR1 is KGHSH, CDR2 LQKENI, per germline. The CDR3 consists of 12 residues. This CDR3 is CASTTGGVEQYF. In nucleotides, the CDR3 is TGTGCCAGCACGACAGGGGGGGTCGAGCAGTACTTC.

The chain joins TRBV12-3 or TRBV12-4 to TRBJ2-7; D gene uncertain. The CDR3 runs 13 residues. Deletions cut 2 bases from V and 2 bases from J, with 7 bases between. In DNA form, the CDR3 reads TGTGCCAGCAGTTTACCTCACACCTACGAGCAGTACTTC. Residues: CASSLPHTYEQYF.

V is TRBV5-8 and J is TRBJ1-2; a weak D match, TRBD1 (6 bases). The CDR3 runs 15 residues. Germline CDR1 and CDR2: SGHTS and YDEGEE. V dropped 0 bases and J dropped 3 bases, with 12 bases sitting between them. This chain's CDR3 is CASSLGGQGHYGYTF. CDR3 sequence (DNA): TGTGCCAGCAGCTTGGGAGGCCAGGGGCACTATGGCTACACCTTC.

This clone was recorded a few times. The chain uses TRBV7-6 and TRBJ2-7, with 9 positions matching TRBD1. Germline V gene data show CDR1 as SGHVS and CDR2 as FNYEAQ. The J segment lost 3 bases and the V segment lost 5 bases, leaving 11 bases of the junction unmatched. The CDR3 contains 16 residues. Here the CDR3 DNA reads TGTGCCAGCAGCCGAGACCCGGGACAGGGACTCTACGAGCAGTACTTC. Translation gives CASSRDPGQGLYEQYF. Looking up the rest from reference TRBV7-6 and TRBJ2-7 gives the full variable domain: GAGVSQSPRYKVTKRGQDVALRCDPISGHVSLYWYRQALGQGPEFLTYFNYEAQQDKSGLPNDRFSAERPEGSISTLTIQRTEQRDSAMYRCASSRDPGQGLYEQYFGPGTRLTVT.

V usage is TRBV27 and J usage is TRBJ2-7, with a possible D match to TRBD2 (6 bases). The V end lost 0 bases, the J end lost 12 bases, and 18 bases lay between the germline ends. The CDR3 covers 14 residues. Per the germline V gene, CDR1 is MNHEY and CDR2 is SMNVEV (reference sequence). CDR3 sequence (DNA): TGTGCCAGCAGTTTATCCGGGGGTCATCCTTCTCCGTACTTC. The encoded protein is CASSLSGGHPSPYF.

This clone occurred a few times. This rearrangement joins TRBV7-9 to TRBJ2-6; 9 bases are a match to TRBD1. V was clipped by 5 bases and J by 4 bases; unmatched bases: 9. The CDR3 runs 17 residues. Germline values: CDR1 SEHNR, CDR2 FQNEAQ (reference sequence). In nucleotides, the CDR3 is TGTGCCAGCAGCCCGGGACAGGGAGGATCCGGGGCCAACGTCCTGACTTTC. Its translation is CASSPGQGGSGANVLTF.

The V call is TRBV5-1, the J call TRBJ1-4; D is unclear. Trimming took off 7 bases at V and 7 bases at J, with 17 bases between the two ends. Germline V gives CDR1 SGHRS, CDR2 YFSETQ. The CDR3 spans 14 residues. The DNA of the CDR3 is TGCGCCAGCCCAAACCCCGGGATTCCTGAAAAACTGTTTTTT. Its translation: CASPNPGIPEKLFF.

V and J are TRBV3-1 (or the pseudogene TRBV3-2) and TRBJ1-2; D perhaps matches TRBD1 (5 bases). The length of the CDR3 is 15 residues. CDR1 and CDR2 from the germline V gene are LGHDT and YNNKEL (reference sequence). With 1 base removed from V and 4 bases from J, the gap between germline ends came to 13 bases. CDR3 region: CASSQGQGQGYGYTF. The CDR3 nucleotides read TGTGCCAGCAGCCAAGGCCAAGGGCAGGGCTATGGCTACACCTTC.

The rearrangement uses TRBV11-3 and TRBJ2-3; 9 bases align to TRBD1. The J segment lost 3 bases and the V segment lost 5 bases, leaving 9 bases of the junction unmatched. There are 16 residues in the CDR3. The V gene's germline CDR1 is SGHNT and CDR2 YENEEA. Here the CDR3 DNA reads TGTGCCAGCAGCGATGTGGGGACAGGGAGGACAGATACGCAGTATTTT. Translated, it gives CASSDVGTGRTDTQYF. The whole variable domain, filled in from reference TRBV11-3 and TRBJ2-3, reads EAGVVQSPRYKIIEKKQPVAFWCNPISGHNTLYWYLQNLGQGPELLIRYENEEAVDDSQLPKDRFSAERLKGVDSTLKIQPAELGDSAVYLCASSDVGTGRTDTQYFGPGTRLTVL.

The rearrangement links TRBV5-1 to TRBJ2-6; weak D call: TRBD1 (6 bases). V lost 3 bases and J lost 2, with 9 bases in between. The CDR3 is 15 residues long. Per germline, CDR1 SGHRS and CDR2 YFSETQ. CDR3 loop: CASSSQGPGANVLTF. CDR3 in DNA: TGCGCCAGCAGCTCACAGGGACCTGGGGCCAACGTCCTGACTTTC.

The chain employs TRBV7-2 and TRBJ2-3; 11 bases are a match to TRBD2. The CDR3 has 18 amino acids. V trimming: 5 bases; J trimming: 1 base; junction bases outside the gene matches: 11. The germline gives CDR1 SGHTA, CDR2 FQGNSA. CDR3 protein: CASSPTSGLAGRTDTQYF. The DNA for the CDR3 is TGTGCCAGCAGCCCCACGAGCGGACTAGCGGGTCGCACAGATACGCAGTATTTT.

The chain recombines TRBV27 with TRBJ2-6, with D possibly being TRBD2 (6 bases). This CDR3 contains 17 residues. V was clipped by 4 bases and J by 0 bases, with 13 bases between them. The germline CDR1 and CDR2 sequences are MNHEY and SMNVEV (reference sequence). The CDR3 DNA reads TGTGCCAGCAGTTCAGTGGGAGGAGTCTCTGGGGCCAACGTCCTGACTTTC. Translating gives CASSSVGGVSGANVLTF.

The V call is TRBV11-3, the J call TRBJ2-3, with TRBD2 matching over 9 bases. V was pared by 3 bases and J by 7 bases, with 2 bases of the junction left unmatched. The V gene's germline CDR1 is SGHNT and CDR2 YENEEA. CDR3 length equals 13 residues. The CDR3 sequence: CASSFSGGNTQYF. The CDR3 DNA follows: TGTGCCAGCAGCTTTAGCGGGGGAAATACGCAGTATTTT.

V is TRBV7-8 and J is TRBJ1-1, with a possible D match to TRBD1 (5 bases). Germline V gene data show CDR1 as SGHVS and CDR2 as FQNEAQ. Trimming removed 3 bases from V and 6 bases from J, with 14 bases in between. The CDR3 is 14 residues long. The CDR3 loop is CASSFQGITAEAFF. For the CDR3, the DNA is TGTGCCAGCAGCTTCCAGGGTATTACGGCTGAAGCTTTCTTT.

This clone was counted between two and nine times. V gene TRBV20-1 combines with J gene TRBJ2-1; TRBD2 agrees at 13 bases. V gave up 3 bases and J gave up 8 bases; unmatched junction bases: 10. The CDR3 runs 16 residues. Per germline, CDR1 DFQATT and CDR2 SNEGSKA (reference sequence). The CDR3 loop reads CSASVGLLAGGHEQFF. CDR3 DNA sequence: TGCAGTGCTAGTGTCGGGTTACTAGCGGGGGGGCATGAGCAGTTCTTC.

The CDR3 sequence: CASSFSQETQYF. DNA for the CDR3: TGTGCCAGCAGCTTCAGCCAAGAGACCCAGTACTTC. This chain joins TRBV7-9 and TRBJ2-5; D is unclear. CDR3 length: 12 amino acids. Per germline, CDR1 SEHNR and CDR2 FQNEAQ (reference sequence). Between the trimmed V and J ends, which lost 3 bases and 1 base, there was a span of 3 bases.

The chain recombines TRBV2 with TRBJ1-2; a weak D match, TRBD1 (5 bases). Trimming took off 3 bases at V and 6 bases at J, with 11 bases between the two ends. The germline CDR1 and CDR2 sequences are SNHLY and FYNNEI. This CDR3 comprises 13 residues. The chain's CDR3 is CASSEQGINGYTF. As DNA, the CDR3 is TGTGCCAGCAGTGAGCAGGGTATAAATGGCTACACCTTC.

V and J are TRBV9 and TRBJ2-7; D possibly corresponds to TRBD2 (5 bases). Per the germline V gene, CDR1 is SGDLS and CDR2 is YYNGEE. Trimming stripped 0 bases from V and 0 bases from J, with 19 bases between. The CDR3 is made up of 18 amino acids. CDR3 nucleotides: TGTGCCAGCAGCGTAGGGACGGAGAGACGCGGGCTCTCCTACGAGCAGTACTTC. It translates to CASSVGTERRGLSYEQYF.

The chain has TRBV21-1 and TRBJ1-2; TRBD1 is taken as the D call from the table, unchecked against the DNA. TRBV21-1 is noted as a pseudogene. The CDR3 covers 14 residues. CDR3 region: CASSKVRTDYGYTF. The CDR3 DNA reads TGTGCCAGCAGCAAAGTGCGGACAGACTATGGCTACACCTTC.

The chain has TRBV6-5 and TRBJ2-2, with D perhaps matching TRBD2 (5 bases). This CDR3 is 15 amino acids long. Trimming removed 3 bases from V and 6 bases from J, with 14 bases in between. Germline V CDR1 and CDR2: MNHEY, SVGAGI. In DNA, the CDR3 is TGTGCCAGCAGTTATCGAAGGGAGAGGCCCGGGGAGCTGTTTTTT. Amino acid sequence: CASSYRRERPGELFF.

This clone was seen more than once but under ten times. The CDR3 here is CASMPLGQGRYGYTF. DNA for the CDR3: TGTGCCAGCATGCCGCTGGGACAGGGCAGATATGGCTACACCTTC. The genes are TRBV6-5 and TRBJ1-2, with 9 bases aligning to TRBD1. The CDR3 loop spans 15 amino acids. Per germline, CDR1 MNHEY and CDR2 SVGAGI. The trim removed 7 bases at V and 5 bases at J, leaving 11 bases unmatched.

The rearrangement links TRBV4-1 to TRBJ2-1, with TRBD2 matching over 14 bases. Looked up from germline, CDR1 is MGHRA and CDR2 is YSYEKL. This CDR3 contains 22 residues. The trim removed 7 bases at V and 7 bases at J, leaving 27 bases unmatched. In DNA, the CDR3 is TGCGCCAGCACCCCCCACAGACAACCGGGACTAGCGGGGGCCTCAATGAAAAATGAGCAGTTCTTC. It encodes CASTPHRQPGLAGASMKNEQFF.

This clone was counted a single time. This chain joins TRBV21-1 and TRBJ1-5. TRBV21-1 has pseudogene status. The CDR3 has 16 amino acids. CDR3 bases: TGTGCCAGCAGCCCCCGTGGAGAGTATAGCAATCAGCCCCAGCATTTT. Translation gives CASSPRGEYSNQPQHF.

V and J are TRBV2 and TRBJ2-7; D call uncertain. With 2 bases removed from V and 3 bases from J, the gap between germline ends came to 2 bases. CDR1 and CDR2 from the germline V gene are SNHLY and FYNNEI. This CDR3 is 11 amino acids long. CDR3 DNA sequence: TGTGCCAGCAGTGAACGCTACGAGCAGTACTTC. Encoded protein: CASSERYEQYF.

The chain recombines TRBV6-2 or TRBV6-3 with TRBJ1-1; D possibly corresponds to TRBD1 (6 bases). With 5 bases removed from V and 2 bases from J, the gap between germline ends came to 18 bases. The V gene's germline CDR1 is MNHEY and CDR2 SVGEGT. This CDR3 region has 16 residues. CDR3 sequence: CASSPHPGDTNTEAFF. CDR3 nucleotide sequence: TGTGCCAGCAGTCCCCACCCAGGGGACACAAACACTGAAGCTTTCTTT.

The chain uses TRBV5-1 and TRBJ1-6, with D possibly matching TRBD1 (6 bases). V dropped 1 base and J dropped 2 bases, with 13 bases sitting between them. Germline lookup yields CDR1 SGHRS and CDR2 YFSETQ. This CDR3 contains 17 residues. The DNA of the CDR3 is TGCGCCAGCAGCTTGACACCCCCAGGGGCCTATAATTCACCCCTCCACTTT. Amino acids: CASSLTPPGAYNSPLHF.

V gene TRBV9 combines with J gene TRBJ1-2; the D is unclear. Germline V gene data show CDR1 as SGDLS and CDR2 as YYNGEE. Trimming shortened V by 4 bases and J by 4 bases, and 14 bases separated the two germline ends. The CDR3 runs to 14 residues. The CDR3 sequence: CASSPRGNLYGYTF. In nucleotides, the CDR3 is TGTGCCAGCAGCCCCCGAGGGAATCTCTATGGCTACACCTTC.